Listed here are 21 T cell receptor beta chains from one sample, sequenced in a study of T cell repertoires in cytomegalovirus infection. TCRdb passed the reads through MiXCR, listing each CDR3 protein once. The profile shows some 700,000 distinct CDR3 sequences, roughly 30% of them singletons. Antigens for these TCRs are unknown. The sequencing here drew on cultured PBMCs, taken from culture after CMV antigen stimulation. Receptor source: a human donor in good health (CMV status not recorded). Some clones in this sample may be carry-over from other donors' samples.

This chain links TRBV20-1 with TRBJ1-1; possible D gene TRBD1, 6 bases. V lost 4 bases to trimming and J lost 4 bases, with 16 bases between them. The CDR3 loop spans 14 amino acids. Germline assignment: CDR1 DFQATT and CDR2 SNEGSKA (reference sequence). CDR3 sequence: CSATPPGARTEAFF. The CDR3 DNA sequence: TGCAGTGCTACCCCCCCAGGGGCACGCACTGAAGCTTTCTTT.

This clonotype was detected ten times or more. The CDR3 reads CASSLPEWTDEAFF. CDR3 nucleotide sequence: TGTGCCAGCAGCTTACCTGAATGGACAGACGAAGCTTTCTTT. J is TRBJ1-1 and V is TRBV7-2; TRBD1 might be the D (6 bases). The CDR3 covers 14 residues. Germline V gene sequence: CDR1 SGHTA, CDR2 FQGNSA. V was clipped by 2 bases and J by 8 bases, with 15 bases between them.

This clonotype was counted a few times. The rearrangement uses TRBV6-2 or TRBV6-3 and TRBJ1-6; D may be TRBD1 (5 bases). Germline CDR1 MNHEY, CDR2 SVGEGT. The CDR3 is 16 residues long. V was trimmed by 4 bases and J by 8 bases, leaving 18 bases between them. In nucleotides, the CDR3 is TGTGCCAGCAGTTTGGACACCCTCCTTGTGGATTCACCCCTCCACTTT. Translating gives CASSLDTLLVDSPLHF.

The chain employs TRBV12-3 or TRBV12-4 and TRBJ2-3; TRBD2 matches 10 bases. The CDR3 is 15 amino acids. With V trimmed by 5 bases and J by 6 bases, 8 bases remained unmatched. The CDR3 region is CASSPNLAGVDTQYF. In nucleotides, the CDR3 is TGTGCCAGCAGTCCCAATCTAGCGGGAGTCGATACGCAGTATTTT.

This clonotype came up a few times. The genes are TRBV18 and TRBJ1-1; the D is unclear. Trimming removed 3 bases from V and 6 bases from J, with 20 bases in between. The CDR3 totals 16 residues. Germline V gene data show CDR1 as KGHSH and CDR2 as LQKENI. The CDR3 sequence is CASSPSGPPSTPEAFF. The CDR3 nucleotides read TGTGCCAGCTCACCCAGCGGTCCCCCTAGTACCCCTGAAGCTTTCTTT.

The chain links TRBV7-9 to TRBJ2-1; 14 nucleotides align to TRBD2. This CDR3 has 16 residues. The V gene's germline CDR1 is SEHNR and CDR2 FQNEAQ (reference sequence). Germline trimming cut 2 bases from V and 5 bases from J; bases unmatched to any gene: 2. This CDR3 reads CASSLWTSGRNNEQFF. DNA of the CDR3: TGTGCCAGCAGCTTATGGACTAGCGGGAGGAACAATGAGCAGTTCTTC.

V gene TRBV19 combines with J gene TRBJ2-2, with 9 bases matching TRBD2. Germline loops: CDR1 LNHDA, CDR2 SQIVND (reference sequence). This CDR3 region has 16 residues. V gave up 5 bases and J gave up 8 bases; unmatched junction bases: 12. The CDR3 reads CASSLQREVRVGELFF. CDR3 sequence (DNA): TGTGCCAGTAGTCTACAGCGGGAGGTCAGAGTAGGGGAGCTGTTTTTT.

This clonotype was found a few times. The rearrangement links TRBV5-6 to TRBJ2-3; 7 bases map to TRBD1. Losses at the gene ends were 7 bases for V and 2 bases for J; bases not matched to a gene: 7. In germline, CDR1 is SGHDT, CDR2 YYEEEE. The CDR3 covers 14 residues. For the CDR3, the DNA is TGTGCCAGCTGTCCCGGGACAGACACAGATACGCAGTATTTT. It encodes CASCPGTDTDTQYF.

The chain combines TRBV27 with TRBJ1-2; D unclear. Trimming stripped 1 base from V and 0 bases from J, with 15 bases between. The germline V gene has CDR1 MNHEY and CDR2 SMNVEV (reference sequence). The CDR3 spans 17 residues. The CDR3 DNA reads as TGTGCCAGCAGTTTATATCAAGGCGGAGATACTAACTATGGCTACACCTTC. It codes for CASSLYQGGDTNYGYTF.

This clonotype occurred a few times. V is TRBV6-6 and J is TRBJ1-3; D may be TRBD1 (6 bases). CDR1 is MNHNY and CDR2 is SVGAGI in the germline V gene (reference sequence). This CDR3 spans 15 amino acids. Trimming stripped 8 bases from V and 0 bases from J, with 14 bases between. CDR3 amino acids: CASQRDTVSGNTIYF. The CDR3 DNA reads as TGTGCCAGCCAAAGGGACACCGTCTCTGGAAACACCATATATTTT.

This clonotype was seen only a few times. The chain is built from TRBV11-2 and TRBJ1-4; D remains ambiguous. This CDR3 contains 14 residues. Germline values: CDR1 SGHAT, CDR2 FQNNGV. The V end was cut by 3 bases, the J end by 4 bases, with 9 bases between. CDR3 loop: CASSLGSLNEKLFF. CDR3 nucleotide sequence: TGTGCCAGCAGCTTGGGAAGCCTTAATGAAAAACTGTTTTTT.

This clonotype was seen more than once but under ten times. V is TRBV20-1 and J is TRBJ2-6; TRBD1 aligns across 8 bases. CDR1 is DFQATT, CDR2 SNEGSKA, per germline (reference sequence). V trimming: 2 bases; J trimming: 4 bases; junction bases outside the gene matches: 10. This CDR3 comprises 17 residues. As DNA, the CDR3 is TGCAGTGCTAGAAGACAGGGGCCCCCTAAAGGGGCCAACGTCCTGACTTTC. Its protein product is CSARRQGPPKGANVLTF.

Many counts were recorded for this clonotype. Here the CDR3 DNA reads TGTGCCAGCAGTGACCCGGGGGGCAATCAGCCCCAGCATTTT. It specifies CASSDPGGNQPQHF. The chain carries TRBV6-1 and TRBJ1-5; D may be TRBD1 (5 bases). With 3 bases removed from V and 2 bases from J, the gap between germline ends came to 8 bases. Germline lookup yields CDR1 MNHNS and CDR2 SASEGT. There are 14 residues in the CDR3.

The rearrangement uses TRBV19 and TRBJ1-2; 7 bases align to TRBD1. Per germline, CDR1 LNHDA and CDR2 SQIVND (reference sequence). Germline trimming cut 6 bases from V and 8 bases from J; bases unmatched to any gene: 6. The CDR3 covers 12 residues. The CDR3 protein is CASSPGQRGYTF. CDR3 DNA: TGTGCCAGTAGCCCGGGACAGCGGGGCTACACCTTC. Variable domain in full (rest from reference TRBV19 and TRBJ1-2): DGGITQSPKYLFRKEGQNVTLSCEQNLNHDAMYWYRQDPGQGLRLIYYSQIVNDFQKGDIAEGYSVSREKKESFPLTVTSAQKNPTAFYLCASSPGQRGYTFGSGTRLTVV.

Notes on this clonotype: A junction end diverges from the germline sequence, so it may reflect a read error. This chain links TRBV13 with TRBJ1-2; the D gene is possibly TRBD1 (6 bases). Germline V gene data show CDR1 as PRHDT and CDR2 as FYEKMQ (reference sequence). This CDR3 has 13 amino acids. The DNA of the CDR3 is TGCGCCAGCAGCTTGACCCAGGGGCAAGGCTACACCTTC. Protein sequence: CASSLTQGQGYTF. Full variable domain (remainder filled in from reference TRBV13 and TRBJ1-2): AAGVIQSPRHLIKEKRETATLKCYPIPRHDTVYWYQQGPGQDPQFLISFYEKMQSDKGSIPDRFSAQQFSDYHSELNMSSLELGDSALYFCASSLTQGQGYTFGSGTRLTVV.

The CDR3, as DNA: TGTGCCAGCTCACCCCAATGGAGTGAGCAGTTCTTC. Protein product: CASSPQWSEQFF. This chain connects TRBV18 to TRBJ2-1; D gene ambiguous. V lost 3 bases to trimming and J lost 9 bases, with 9 bases between them. The CDR3 totals 12 residues. The germline V gene has CDR1 KGHSH and CDR2 LQKENI.

This clonotype was picked up a small number of times. The chain couples TRBV14 to TRBJ1-2; 7 nucleotides match TRBD1. The J segment lost 1 base and the V segment lost 1 base, leaving 6 bases of the junction unmatched. The CDR3 spans 16 residues. Germline CDR1 reads SGHDN; CDR2 reads FVKESK. The CDR3 DNA is TGTGCCAGCAGCCAAGGCCGGACAGGTTTTAACTATGGCTACACCTTC. Protein: CASSQGRTGFNYGYTF.

As DNA, the CDR3 is TGTGCCAGCAGACAGGGGTCCGGCAATCAGCCCCAGCATTTT. It codes for CASRQGSGNQPQHF. V and J are TRBV6-6 and TRBJ1-5; 7 bases fit TRBD1. V lost 6 bases and J lost 2; bases outside the gene matches: 4. Germline assignment: CDR1 MNHNY and CDR2 SVGAGI (reference sequence). The CDR3 runs 14 residues.

The V call is TRBV7-8, the J call TRBJ2-7; TRBD1 might be the D (6 bases). The V and J ends lost 5 bases and 0 bases respectively, with 14 bases between them. Germline V gene sequence: CDR1 SGHVS, CDR2 FQNEAQ. The CDR3 totals 15 residues. The CDR3 region has the DNA TGTGCCAGCAGCGCCCTAGGGGGTAGCTCCTACGAGCAGTACTTC. This sequence encodes CASSALGGSSYEQYF.

There are a few counts of this clonotype. The chain carries TRBV7-2 and TRBJ1-5; possible D gene TRBD1, 5 bases. Germline lookup yields CDR1 SGHTA and CDR2 FQGNSA. V lost 7 bases and J 2 bases, leaving 12 bases between the germline ends. The CDR3 sequence is 14 residues long. The CDR3 reads CASTPGTGNQPQHF. In DNA, the CDR3 is TGTGCCAGCACCCCGGGGACCGGCAATCAGCCCCAGCATTTT.

The chain has TRBV12-3 or TRBV12-4 and TRBJ2-7; the match to TRBD2 covers 8 bases. The CDR3 is 13 amino acids. The V segment lost 6 bases and the J segment 3 bases; nucleotides outside the gene matches: 4. The CDR3 loop is CASRRGAIYEQYF. In DNA form, the CDR3 reads TGTGCCAGCAGGCGGGGGGCGATCTACGAGCAGTACTTC.